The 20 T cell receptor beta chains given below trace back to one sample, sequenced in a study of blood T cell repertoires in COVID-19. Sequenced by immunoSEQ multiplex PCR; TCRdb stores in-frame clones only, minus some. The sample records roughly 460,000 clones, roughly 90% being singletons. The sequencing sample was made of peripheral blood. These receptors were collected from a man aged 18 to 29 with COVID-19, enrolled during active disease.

This CDR3 is CASSLGWGLAEGRDTQYF. The CDR3 bases are TGTGCCAGCAGTTTAGGATGGGGACTAGCGGAGGGAAGGGATACGCAGTATTTT. This chain joins TRBV27 and TRBJ2-3; TRBD2 agrees at 11 bases. Trimming at V came to 2 bases and at J to 6 bases, leaving 13 bases not matched to a gene. The length of the CDR3 is 18 residues. Germline V CDR1 and CDR2: MNHEY, SMNVEV (reference sequence).

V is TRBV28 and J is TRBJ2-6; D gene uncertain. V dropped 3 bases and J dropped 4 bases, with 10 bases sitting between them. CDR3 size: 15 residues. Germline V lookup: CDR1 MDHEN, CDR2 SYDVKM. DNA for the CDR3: TGTGCCAGCAGTTTCTCCGGTAGCGGGGCCAACGTCCTGACTTTC. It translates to CASSFSGSGANVLTF.

This CDR3 reads CASSFSNRDRIFGGYTF. CDR3 coding DNA: TGTGCCAGCAGCTTTTCAAACCGGGACAGGATCTTTGGGGGCTACACCTTC. The rearrangement joins TRBV5-8 to TRBJ1-2, with TRBD1 matching over 8 bases. CDR3 size: 17 residues. CDR1 is SGHTS, CDR2 YDEGEE, per germline. Trimming removed 2 bases from V and 8 bases from J; junction bases left unmatched: 17.

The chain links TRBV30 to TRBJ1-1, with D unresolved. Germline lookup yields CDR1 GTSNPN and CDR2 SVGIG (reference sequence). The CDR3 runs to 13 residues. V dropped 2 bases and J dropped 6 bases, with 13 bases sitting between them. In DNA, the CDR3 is TGTGCCTGGAGTCGGAGTGGGAGGGCTGAAGCTTTCTTT. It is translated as CAWSRSGRAEAFF.

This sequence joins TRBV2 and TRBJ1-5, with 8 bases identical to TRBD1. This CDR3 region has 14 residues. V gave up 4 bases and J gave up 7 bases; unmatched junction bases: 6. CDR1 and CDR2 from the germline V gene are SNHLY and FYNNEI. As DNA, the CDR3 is TGTGCCAGCAGTGTGGCAGGGGGCGGGCAGCCCCAGCATTTT. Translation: CASSVAGGGQPQHF. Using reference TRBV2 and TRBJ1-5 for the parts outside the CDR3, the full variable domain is EPEVTQTPSHQVTQMGQEVILRCVPISNHLYFYWYRQILGQKVEFLVSFYNNEISEKSEIFDDQFSVERPDGSNFTLKIRSTKLEDSAMYFCASSVAGGGQPQHFGDGTRLSIL.

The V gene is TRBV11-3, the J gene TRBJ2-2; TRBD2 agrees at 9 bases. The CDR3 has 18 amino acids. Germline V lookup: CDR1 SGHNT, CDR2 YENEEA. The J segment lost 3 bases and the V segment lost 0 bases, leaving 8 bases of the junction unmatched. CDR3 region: CASSLDLGLAGHTGELFF. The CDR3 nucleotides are TGTGCCAGCAGCTTAGATCTTGGGCTAGCGGGGCACACCGGGGAGCTGTTTTTT.

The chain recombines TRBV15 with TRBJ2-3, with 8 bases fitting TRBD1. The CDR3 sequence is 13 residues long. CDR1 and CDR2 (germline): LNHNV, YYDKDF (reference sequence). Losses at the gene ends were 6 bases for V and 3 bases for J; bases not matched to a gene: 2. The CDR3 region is CATRDRETDTQYF. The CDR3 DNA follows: TGTGCCACCAGGGACAGGGAAACAGATACGCAGTATTTT.

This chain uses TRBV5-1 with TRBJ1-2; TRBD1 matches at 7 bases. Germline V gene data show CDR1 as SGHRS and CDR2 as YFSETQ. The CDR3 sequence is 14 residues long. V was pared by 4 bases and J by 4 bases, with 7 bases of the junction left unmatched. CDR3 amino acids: CASSPPGQIYGYTF. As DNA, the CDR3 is TGCGCCAGCAGCCCACCGGGACAGATCTATGGCTACACCTTC.

CDR3 sequence reads: CASSLRLAGGLFF. The CDR3 DNA sequence: TGTGCCAGCAGTCTCCGACTAGCGGGGGGGCTTTTCTTC. The chain combines TRBV27 with TRBJ2-1, with 14 bases lining up with TRBD2. The germline V gene encodes CDR1 MNHEY and CDR2 SMNVEV (reference sequence). The CDR3 has 13 residues. Trimming cost V 5 bases and J 16 bases; bases outside gene matches: 7.

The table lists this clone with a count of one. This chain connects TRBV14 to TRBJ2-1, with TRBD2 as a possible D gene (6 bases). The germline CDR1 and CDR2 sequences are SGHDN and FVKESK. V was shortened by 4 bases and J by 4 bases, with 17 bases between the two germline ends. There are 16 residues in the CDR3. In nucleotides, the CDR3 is TGTGCCAGCAGCCGCCTCCGGGACTCAAGGTACAATGAGCAGTTCTTC. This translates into CASSRLRDSRYNEQFF. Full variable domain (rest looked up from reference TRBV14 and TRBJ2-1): EAGVTQFPSHSVIEKGQTVTLRCDPISGHDNLYWYRRVMGKEIKFLLHFVKESKQDESGMPNNRFLAERTGGTYSTLKVQPAELEDSGVYFCASSRLRDSRYNEQFFGPGTRLTVL.

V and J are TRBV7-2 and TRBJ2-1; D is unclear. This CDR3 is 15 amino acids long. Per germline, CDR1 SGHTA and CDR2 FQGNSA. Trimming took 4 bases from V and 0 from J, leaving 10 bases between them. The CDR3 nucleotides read TGTGCCAGCAGCTCCTTAGTCACCTCCTACAATGAGCAGTTCTTC. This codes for CASSSLVTSYNEQFF.

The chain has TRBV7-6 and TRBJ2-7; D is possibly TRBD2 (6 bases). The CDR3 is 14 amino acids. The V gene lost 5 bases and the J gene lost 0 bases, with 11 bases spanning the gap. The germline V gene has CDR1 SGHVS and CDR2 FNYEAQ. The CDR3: CASSRSGSSYEQYF. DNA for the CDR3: TGTGCCAGCAGCCGAAGCGGGTCCTCCTACGAGCAGTACTTC.

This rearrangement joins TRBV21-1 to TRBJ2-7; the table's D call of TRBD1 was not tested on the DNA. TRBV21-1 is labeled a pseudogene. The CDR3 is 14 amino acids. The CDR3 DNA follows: TGTGCCAGCAGCAAGCAGGACAGCACCTACGAGCAGTACTTC. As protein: CASSKQDSTYEQYF.

The CDR3 spells CASSLGLVGTDTQYF. Here the CDR3 DNA reads TGCGCCAGCAGCTTGGGACTAGTGGGCACAGATACGCAGTATTTT. This rearrangement joins TRBV5-1 to TRBJ2-3; tentative D call: TRBD2 (6 bases). Looked up from germline, CDR1 is SGHRS and CDR2 is YFSETQ. The ends were cut back, 0 bases at V and 1 base at J, with 9 bases in the middle. The CDR3 is made up of 15 amino acids.

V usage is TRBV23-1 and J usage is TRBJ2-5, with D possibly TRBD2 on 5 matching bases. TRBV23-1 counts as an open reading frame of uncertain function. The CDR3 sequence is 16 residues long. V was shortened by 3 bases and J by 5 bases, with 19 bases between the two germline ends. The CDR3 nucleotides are TGCGCCAGCAGTCATGGGAGCGGAACTATCCGGGAGACCCAGTACTTC. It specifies CASSHGSGTIRETQYF.

CDR3 in amino acids: CASGFWEGQPQHF. CDR3 bases: TGTGCTAGTGGTTTTTGGGAGGGTCAGCCCCAGCATTTT. This chain connects TRBV12-5 to TRBJ1-5; D is undetermined. Trimming took off 3 bases at V and 6 bases at J, with 9 bases between the two ends. Germline assignment: CDR1 LGHNT and CDR2 FRNRAP. The CDR3 loop spans 13 amino acids.

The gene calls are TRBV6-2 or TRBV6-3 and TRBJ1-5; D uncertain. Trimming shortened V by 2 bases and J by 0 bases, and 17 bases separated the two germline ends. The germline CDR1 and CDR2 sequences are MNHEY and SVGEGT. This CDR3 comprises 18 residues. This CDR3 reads CASSYVPEESYSNQPQHF. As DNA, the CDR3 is TGTGCCAGCAGTTACGTCCCAGAGGAGAGCTATAGCAATCAGCCCCAGCATTTT.

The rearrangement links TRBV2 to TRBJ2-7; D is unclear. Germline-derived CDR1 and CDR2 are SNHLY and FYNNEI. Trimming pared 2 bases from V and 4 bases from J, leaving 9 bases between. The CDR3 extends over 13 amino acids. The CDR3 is CASSENAVYEQYF. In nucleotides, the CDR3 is TGTGCCAGCAGTGAAAACGCGGTATACGAGCAGTACTTC. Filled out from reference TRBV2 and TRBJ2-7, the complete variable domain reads EPEVTQTPSHQVTQMGQEVILRCVPISNHLYFYWYRQILGQKVEFLVSFYNNEISEKSEIFDDQFSVERPDGSNFTLKIRSTKLEDSAMYFCASSENAVYEQYFGPGTRLTVT.

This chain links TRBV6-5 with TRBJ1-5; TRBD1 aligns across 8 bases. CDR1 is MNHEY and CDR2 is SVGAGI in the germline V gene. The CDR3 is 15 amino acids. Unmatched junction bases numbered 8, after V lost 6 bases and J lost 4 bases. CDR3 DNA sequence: TGTGCCAGCAGGCCAGACAGGGGAAAAAATCAGCCCCAGCATTTT. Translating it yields CASRPDRGKNQPQHF.

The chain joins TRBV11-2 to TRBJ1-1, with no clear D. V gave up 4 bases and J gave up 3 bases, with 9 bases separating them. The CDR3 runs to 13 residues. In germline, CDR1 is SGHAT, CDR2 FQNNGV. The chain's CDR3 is CASSSPSDTEAFF. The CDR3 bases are TGTGCCAGCAGCTCTCCCTCGGACACTGAAGCTTTCTTT.